This T cell receptor beta chain was sequenced during a study of shared clonotypes between healthy human individuals. CDR1 is SGHNT, CDR2 YENEEA, per germline. This CDR3 contains 16 residues. Losses at the gene ends were 4 bases for V and 0 bases for J; bases not matched to a gene: 3. On this clone: The antigen is undetermined.

Points from the study as a whole: Several donors held about 4.6% of naive CD4 clonotypes in common.

Repertoires were generated with immunoSEQ multiplex PCR, while TCRdb's copy carries only in-frame clones and drops some. The sample records approximately 530,000 clones, 90% to 97% being singletons. The sequence came from a woman in her twenties or thirties in good health. The sample taken for sequencing was naive CD4+ T cells sorted from blood. As for subset: CD45RA+ positively selected. The rearrangement links TRBV11-3 to TRBJ2-7; TRBD2 agrees at 13 bases. Here the CDR3 DNA reads TGTGCCAGCAGCTCCTGGACTAGCGGGGGCTCCTACGAGCAGTACTTC. Translated, it gives CASSSWTSGGSYEQYF.